This TCR beta chain was sequenced for a study of patients and donors after allogeneic stem cell transplantation. TCRdb passed the RT-PCR reads through MiXCR, listing each CDR3 protein once. The repertoire holds roughly 880,000 distinct CDR3 sequences, with over 15% as singletons. This clonotype was counted at least ten times. Sequencing used blood, either unsorted or a sorted T cell fraction (not recorded which). The sequence was obtained from a human donor who was either an allogeneic HSCT recipient or a stem cell or donor lymphocyte infusion donor (not recorded which). It is not recorded whose cells these are; they may come from a transplant donor.

The CDR3 DNA follows: TGTGCCAGCAGCTACGACAGTCCAAATTCACCCCTCCACTTT. It encodes CASSYDSPNSPLHF. J is TRBJ1-6 and V is TRBV11-2; tentatively, D is TRBD1 (5 bases). This CDR3 region has 14 residues. The germline V gene encodes CDR1 SGHAT and CDR2 FQNNGV. Between the trimmed V and J ends, which lost 4 bases and 7 bases, there was a span of 11 bases.